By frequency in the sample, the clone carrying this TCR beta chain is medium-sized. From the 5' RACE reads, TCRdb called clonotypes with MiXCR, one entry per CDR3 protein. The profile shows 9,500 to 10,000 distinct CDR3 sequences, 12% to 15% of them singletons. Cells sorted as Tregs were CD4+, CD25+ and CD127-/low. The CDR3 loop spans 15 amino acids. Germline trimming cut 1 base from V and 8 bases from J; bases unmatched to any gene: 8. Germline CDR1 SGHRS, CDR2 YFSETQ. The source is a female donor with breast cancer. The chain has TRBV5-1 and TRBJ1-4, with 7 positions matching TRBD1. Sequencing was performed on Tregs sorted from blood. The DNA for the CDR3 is TGCGCCAGCAGCTTGACCGGGACAGCAGAGGAAAAACTGTTTTTT. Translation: CASSLTGTAEEKLFF.